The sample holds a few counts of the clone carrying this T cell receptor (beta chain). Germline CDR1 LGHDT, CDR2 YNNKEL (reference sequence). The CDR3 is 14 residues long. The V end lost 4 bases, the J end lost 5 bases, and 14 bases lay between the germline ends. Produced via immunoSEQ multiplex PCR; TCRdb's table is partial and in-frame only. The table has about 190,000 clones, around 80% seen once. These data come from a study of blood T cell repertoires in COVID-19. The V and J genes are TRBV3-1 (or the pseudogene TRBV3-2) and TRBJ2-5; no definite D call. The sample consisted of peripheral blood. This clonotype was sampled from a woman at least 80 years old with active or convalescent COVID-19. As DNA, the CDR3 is TGTGCCAGCAGCCCCTCGCTGGTCGGGGAGACCCAGTACTTC. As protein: CASSPSLVGETQYF.